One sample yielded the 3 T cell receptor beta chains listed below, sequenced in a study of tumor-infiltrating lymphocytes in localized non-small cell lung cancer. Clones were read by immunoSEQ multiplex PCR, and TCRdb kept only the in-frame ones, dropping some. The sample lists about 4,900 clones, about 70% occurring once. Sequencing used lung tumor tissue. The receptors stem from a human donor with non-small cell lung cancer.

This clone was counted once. CDR3 loop: CASSVPPGTMNTEAFF. CDR3 nucleotide sequence: TGCGCCAGCAGTGTCCCTCCAGGGACTATGAACACTGAAGCTTTCTTT. V and J are TRBV10-2 and TRBJ1-1; D possibly corresponds to TRBD1 (5 bases). The V gene lost 4 bases and the J gene lost 0 bases, with 15 bases spanning the gap. Germline V gene data show CDR1 as WSHSY and CDR2 as SAAADI. The CDR3 is 16 residues long.

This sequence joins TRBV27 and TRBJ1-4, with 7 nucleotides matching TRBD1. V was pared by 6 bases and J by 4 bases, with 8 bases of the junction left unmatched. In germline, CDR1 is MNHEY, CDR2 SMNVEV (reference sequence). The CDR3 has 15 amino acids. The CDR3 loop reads CASRTGPLNNEKLFF. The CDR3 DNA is TGTGCCAGCAGGACAGGGCCTTTGAATAATGAAAAACTGTTTTTT.

This CDR3 is CASSADSPPHAFF. CDR3 sequence (DNA): TGTGCCAGCAGTGCCGACAGCCCACCACACGCTTTCTTT. This chain links TRBV6-5 with TRBJ1-1; possible D gene TRBD1, 5 bases. V was pared by 5 bases and J by 11 bases, with 18 bases between. The CDR3 consists of 13 residues. Germline-derived CDR1 and CDR2 are MNHEY and SVGAGI.